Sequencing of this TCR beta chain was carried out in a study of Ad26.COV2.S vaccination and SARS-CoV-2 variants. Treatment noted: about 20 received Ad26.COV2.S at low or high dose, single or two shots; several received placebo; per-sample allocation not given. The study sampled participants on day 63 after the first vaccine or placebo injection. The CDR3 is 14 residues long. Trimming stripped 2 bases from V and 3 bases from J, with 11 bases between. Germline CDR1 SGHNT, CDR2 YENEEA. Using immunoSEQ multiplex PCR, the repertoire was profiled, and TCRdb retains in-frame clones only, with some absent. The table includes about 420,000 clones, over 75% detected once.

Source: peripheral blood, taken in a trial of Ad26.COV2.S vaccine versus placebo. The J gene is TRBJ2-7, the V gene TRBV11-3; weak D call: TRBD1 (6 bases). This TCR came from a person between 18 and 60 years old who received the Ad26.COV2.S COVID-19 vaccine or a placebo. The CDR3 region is CASSLRPGDYEQYF. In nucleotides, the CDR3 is TGTGCCAGCAGCTTAAGGCCAGGGGACTACGAGCAGTACTTC.